A selection of T cell receptor beta chains follows, all from one sample in a study of vaccination and CD4 T cells after COVID-19. Their antigens are not known. TCRdb analysed the PCR reads with MiXCR anew, one entry per CDR3 protein. The sample yields around 4,000 distinct CDR3 sequences, roughly 21% seen once. The material sequenced was CD4+ T cells from blood, cultured in vitro. The receptor set was obtained from a human donor who had recovered from COVID-19. Both conserved end residues are part of each CDR3. Fields, in order: D gene, V gene, clone size, J gene, CDR3 length, CDR3 DNA, CDR3 protein. The D gene is left open where the match is weak. The size of a clone is reported for some rows only, either as once, few or many, or as a class for expanded clones.

>-|TRBV20-1|-|TRBJ1-6|12
TGCAGTGCTAGAGATCAAGATTCACCCCTCCACTTT
CSARDQDSPLHF
>TRBD2|TRBV11-2|-|TRBJ2-3|15
TGTGCCAGCAGCTCCCTAGCGGGAGGCACAGATACGCAGTATTTT
CASSSLAGGTDTQYF
>-|TRBV11-2|-|TRBJ1-1|11
TGTGCCAGCAGCTTAGAGCGCGGAGCTTTCTTT
CASSLERGAFF
>TRBD1|TRBV20-1|few|TRBJ2-7|16
TGCAGTGCTGGAAAGCGACAGGGGGCGAGATCCTACGAGCAGTACTTC
CSAGKRQGARSYEQYF
>TRBD2|TRBV20-1|few|TRBJ2-3|17
TGCAGTGCTATTGGGACTAGCGGGGGGGCGGGAACAGATACGCAGTATTTT
CSAIGTSGGAGTDTQYF
>TRBD2|TRBV5-6|-|TRBJ2-3|17
TGTGCCAGCAGCCTTAGGACTAGCGGGGGGAACACAGATACGCAGTATTTT
CASSLRTSGGNTDTQYF
>-|TRBV7-3|-|TRBJ2-1|17
TGTGCCAGCAGCCCCCGGCCGAGCAGGGGACCCTACAATGAGCAGTTCTTC
CASSPRPSRGPYNEQFF
>-|TRBV5-1|-|TRBJ2-3|14
TGCGCCAGCAGCCGTCTTTCGGAGGGCGAGACGCAGTATTTT
CASSRLSEGETQYF
>-|TRBV21-1|few|TRBJ2-7|14
TGTGCCAGCAGCAAAGAGGGGGGGTGCTACGAGCAGTACTTC
CASSKEGGCYEQYF
>TRBD1|TRBV12-3/TRBV12-4|-|TRBJ1-5|13
TGTGCCAGCAGTCGGGCAGGGGGTCAGCCCCAGCATTTT
CASSRAGGQPQHF
>TRBD1|TRBV19|-|TRBJ2-5|14
TGTGCCAGTAGTCTCCGACAGGGGGCAGTGGCCCAGTACTTC
CASSLRQGAVAQYF
>-|TRBV6-1|few|TRBJ1-2|14
TGTGCCAGCAGTGAGGCAGGATCCTTTTATGGCTACACCTTC
CASSEAGSFYGYTF
>-|TRBV3-1|-|TRBJ1-2|14
TGTGCCAGCAGCCAAGAGGTGGGGCTAAGGGGCTACACCTTC
CASSQEVGLRGYTF
>-|TRBV7-6|-|TRBJ1-6|19
TGTGCCAGCAGCTTAGCTCGAGCACCGAACCACGCCTATAATTCACCCCTCCACTTT
CASSLARAPNHAYNSPLHF
>-|TRBV7-9|few|TRBJ1-2|12
TGTGCCAGCGTTGGGGCGGAAGAAAGGTACACCTTC
CASVGAEERYTF
>TRBD2|TRBV20-1|-|TRBJ2-7|13
TGCAGTGCCCCCAGCGGGGGGCTTTACGAGCAGTACTTC
CSAPSGGLYEQYF
>-|TRBV2|few|TRBJ1-3|16
TGTGCCAGCAGTGAAGGCGGACAGCTCTCTGGAAACACCATATATTTT
CASSEGGQLSGNTIYF
>TRBD1|TRBV20-1|-|TRBJ2-1|15
TGCAGTGCTAGGTCCGGGACAGACTCCTACAATGAGCAGTTCTTC
CSARSGTDSYNEQFF
>TRBD1|TRBV18|few|TRBJ1-2|14
TGTGCCAGCTCACCCTCTGACAGGGCCTATGGCTACACCTTC
CASSPSDRAYGYTF
>TRBD2|TRBV19|-|TRBJ2-1|15
TGTGCCAGCGCCCCGGGGGGGAAATCCTACAATGAGCAGTTCTTC
CASAPGGKSYNEQFF
>TRBD2|TRBV29-1|-|TRBJ2-3|16
TGCAGCGTTGTCGGAACGGGGGGACGGGGGACAGATACGCAGTATTTT
CSVVGTGGRGTDTQYF
>TRBD1|TRBV12-3/TRBV12-4|-|TRBJ2-1|16
TGTGCCAGCAGTATCTCCGGGACAGGGATGTCTAATGAGCAGTTCTTC
CASSISGTGMSNEQFF
>TRBD1|TRBV7-9|-|TRBJ2-5|15
TGTGCCAGCAGCTTTCCGACAGGGGTTGGGGAGACCCAGTACTTC
CASSFPTGVGETQYF
>TRBD1|TRBV2|few|TRBJ1-5|15
TGTGCCAGCAGTGCGACAGGGGGCGCGAGTCAGCCCCAGCATTTT
CASSATGGASQPQHF
>-|TRBV20-1|few|TRBJ2-7|12
TGCAGTGCCCAGCACAGGGACTACGAGCAGTACTTC
CSAQHRDYEQYF
>-|TRBV30|-|TRBJ1-1|14
TGTGCCTGGAGTGTAACCCTAGGGATACCTGAAGCTTTCTTT
CAWSVTLGIPEAFF
>-|TRBV6-2/TRBV6-3|few|TRBJ2-5|12
TGTGCCAGCAGTTACAGGGTGAAGACCCAGTACTTC
CASSYRVKTQYF
>-|TRBV7-9|large|TRBJ2-3|15
TGTGCCAGCAGCCCAACGGCGGCGGTTACAGATACGCAGTATTTT
CASSPTAAVTDTQYF
>-|TRBV25-1|-|TRBJ2-1|15
TGTGCCAGCAGTGGGTACGGGACGGAATACAATGAGCAGTTCTTC
CASSGYGTEYNEQFF
>-|TRBV6-5|-|TRBJ1-6|13
TGTGCCAGCAGTTACTGGAGGAATTCACCCCTCCACTTT
CASSYWRNSPLHF
>-|TRBV5-4|-|TRBJ2-2|16
TGTGCCAGCAGCGTTGGTGGAGGGGTCACCACCGGGGAGCTGTTTTTT
CASSVGGGVTTGELFF
>TRBD1|TRBV18|few|TRBJ1-2|15
TGTGCCAGCTCACCAGTGGGACAGGAGGGCTATGGCTACACCTTC
CASSPVGQEGYGYTF
>-|TRBV7-3|-|TRBJ2-1|13
TGTGCCAGCAGACGCAATCCGAGTGATGAGCAGTTCTTC
CASRRNPSDEQFF
>-|TRBV30|medium-sized|TRBJ1-1|13
TGTGCCTGGAGTCCGGGACACGGTTGGGGAGCTTTCTTT
CAWSPGHGWGAFF
>TRBD2|TRBV12-3/TRBV12-4|-|TRBJ2-1|14
TGTGCCAGCATCCGGGGACTAGGAGCCAATGAGCAGTTCTTC
CASIRGLGANEQFF
>TRBD1|TRBV6-5|few|TRBJ1-5|16
TGTGCCAGCAGCTACGGACAGGCCCTTTCCAATCAGCCCCAGCATTTT
CASSYGQALSNQPQHF
>TRBD1|TRBV10-2|few|TRBJ1-2|15
TGCGCCAGCAGAGAGGGACAGGGGGGTAACTATGGCTACACCTTC
CASREGQGGNYGYTF
>-|TRBV30|few|TRBJ1-1|14
TGTGCCTGGAGTACGGGGACAACGAACACTGAAGCTTTCTTT
CAWSTGTTNTEAFF
>TRBD1|TRBV6-1|large|TRBJ1-3|17
TGTGCCAGCAGTGAAATTTCAGGGGGGACATCTGGAAACACCATATATTTT
CASSEISGGTSGNTIYF
>-|TRBV15|medium-sized|TRBJ1-2|13
TGTGCCACCAGCAGAGATGGCAACTATGGCTACACCTTC
CATSRDGNYGYTF
>-|TRBV18|-|TRBJ2-7|15
TGTGCCAGCTCACCGCTTACGGGACTGACCTACGAGCAGTACTTC
CASSPLTGLTYEQYF
>-|TRBV2|few|TRBJ2-1|17
TGTGCCAGCAGTGAAGATCAGTGGGGGGAGCTATACAATGAGCAGTTCTTC
CASSEDQWGELYNEQFF
>-|TRBV10-3|few|TRBJ2-3|11
TGTGCCATCAGCGTCACAGATACGCAGTATTTT
CAISVTDTQYF
>-|TRBV6-5|few|TRBJ1-2|12
TGTGCCAGCAGTTGGGACCTTCTAGGCTACACCTTC
CASSWDLLGYTF
>-|TRBV7-8|few|TRBJ1-1|13
TGTGCCAGCAGCGTAGCGGCAGACACTGAAGCTTTCTTT
CASSVAADTEAFF
>TRBD2|TRBV5-1|-|TRBJ2-5|15
TGCGCCAGCAGCTCGCTCTCCGGGAGGCAAGAGACCCAGTACTTC
CASSSLSGRQETQYF
>-|TRBV7-9|-|TRBJ1-4|15
TGTGCCAGCAGCTCCCCGGGGCGAGAGAATGAAAAACTGTTTTTT
CASSSPGRENEKLFF
>TRBD1|TRBV5-1|few|TRBJ2-7|16
TGCGCCAGCAGCACCGACCCCGGGACAGGGAGGTACGAGCAGTACTTC
CASSTDPGTGRYEQYF
>-|TRBV5-4|-|TRBJ1-1|16
TGTGCCAGCAGCTTGGAAGCTGGGGGTGGTAACACTGAAGCTTTCTTT
CASSLEAGGGNTEAFF
>TRBD1|TRBV6-5|large|TRBJ1-2|15
TGTGCCAGCAGTTACCCCGGGACAGGGAACTATGGCTACACCTTC
CASSYPGTGNYGYTF
>-|TRBV4-1|medium-sized|TRBJ1-5|16
TGCGCCAGCAGCCAAGAAAGAGAACAGGGAAATCAGCCCCAGCATTTT
CASSQEREQGNQPQHF
>TRBD2|TRBV5-1|-|TRBJ2-7|18
TGCGCCAGCAGCCCCTGGGGTAGCGGGGGTAAGCCAACCTACGAGCAGTACTTC
CASSPWGSGGKPTYEQYF
>TRBD2|TRBV6-1|few|TRBJ2-7|13
TGTGCCAGCAGTAGACTAGCTTCCCACGAGCAGTACTTC
CASSRLASHEQYF